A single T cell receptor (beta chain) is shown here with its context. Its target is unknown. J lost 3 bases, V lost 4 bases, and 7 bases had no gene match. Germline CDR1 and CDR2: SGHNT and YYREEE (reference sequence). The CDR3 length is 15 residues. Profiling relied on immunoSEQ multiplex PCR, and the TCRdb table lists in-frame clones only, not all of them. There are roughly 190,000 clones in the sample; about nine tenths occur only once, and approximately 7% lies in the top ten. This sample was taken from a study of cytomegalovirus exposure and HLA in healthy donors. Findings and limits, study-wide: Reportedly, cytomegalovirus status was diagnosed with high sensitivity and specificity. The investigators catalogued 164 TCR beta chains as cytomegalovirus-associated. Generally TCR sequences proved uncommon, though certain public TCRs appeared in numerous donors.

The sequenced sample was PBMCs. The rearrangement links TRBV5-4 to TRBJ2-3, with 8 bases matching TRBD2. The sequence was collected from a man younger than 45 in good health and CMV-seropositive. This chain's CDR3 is CASSPTSGGTDTQYF. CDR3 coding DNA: TGTGCCAGCAGCCCAACTAGCGGAGGTACAGATACGCAGTATTTT. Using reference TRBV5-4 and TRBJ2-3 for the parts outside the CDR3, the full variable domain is ETGVTQSPTHLIKTRGQQVTLRCSSQSGHNTVSWYQQALGQGPQFIFQYYREEENGRGNFPPRFSGLQFPNYSSELNVNALELDDSALYLCASSPTSGGTDTQYFGPGTRLTVL.